This record concerns one TCR beta chain sequence. For TCRbeta, the library was prepared with unique molecular identifiers. TCRdb ran MiXCR on the PCR reads and lists one entry per CDR3 protein. The repertoire holds 420,000 or so distinct CDR3 sequences, with approximately 11% as singletons. The record originates from a study of T-cell reconstitution after alpha-beta-depleted transplantation in children. V lost 8 bases and J lost 6; bases outside the gene matches: 13. CDR1 is LNHDA, CDR2 SQIVND, per germline (reference sequence). This CDR3 region has 14 residues. The chain couples TRBV19 to TRBJ2-7; TRBD1 matches 7 bases. Sequences were derived from PBMCs from the stem cell graft donor, sampled from the stem cell graft. The sequence derives from a human donor who donated a stem cell graft to a child with acute myeloid leukemia. CDR3 sequence: CASATPGTVLEQYF. The CDR3 DNA follows: TGTGCCAGTGCAACTCCTGGGACAGTCCTCGAGCAGTACTTC.